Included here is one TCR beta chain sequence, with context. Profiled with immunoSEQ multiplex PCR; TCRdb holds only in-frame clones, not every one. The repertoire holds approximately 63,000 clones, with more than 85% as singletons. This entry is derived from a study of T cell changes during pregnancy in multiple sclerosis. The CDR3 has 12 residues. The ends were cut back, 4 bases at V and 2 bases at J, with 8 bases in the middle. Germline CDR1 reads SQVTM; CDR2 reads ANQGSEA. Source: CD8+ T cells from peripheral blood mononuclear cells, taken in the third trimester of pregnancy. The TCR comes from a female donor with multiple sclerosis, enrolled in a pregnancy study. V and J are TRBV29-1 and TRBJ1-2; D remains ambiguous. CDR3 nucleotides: TGCAGCGTTGGCAGACTCAACTATGGCTACACCTTC. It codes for CSVGRLNYGYTF. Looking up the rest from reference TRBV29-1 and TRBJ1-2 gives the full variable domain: SAVISQKPSRDICQRGTSLTIQCQVDSQVTMMFWYRQQPGQSLTLIATANQGSEATYESGFVIDKFPISRPNLTFSTLTVSNMSPEDSSIYLCSVGRLNYGYTFGSGTRLTVV.